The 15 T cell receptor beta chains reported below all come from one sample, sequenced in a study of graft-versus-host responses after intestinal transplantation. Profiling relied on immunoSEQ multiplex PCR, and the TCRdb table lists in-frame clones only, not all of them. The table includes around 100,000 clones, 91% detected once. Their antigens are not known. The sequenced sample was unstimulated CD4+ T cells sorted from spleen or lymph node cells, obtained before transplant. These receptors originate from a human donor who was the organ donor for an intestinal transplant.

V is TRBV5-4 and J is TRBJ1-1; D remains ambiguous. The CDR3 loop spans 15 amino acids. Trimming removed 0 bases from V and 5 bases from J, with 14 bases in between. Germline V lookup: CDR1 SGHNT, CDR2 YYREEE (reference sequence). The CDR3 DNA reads TGTGCCAGCAGCTTGGACCTGGGGAGGAGGACTGAAGCTTTCTTT. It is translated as CASSLDLGRRTEAFF. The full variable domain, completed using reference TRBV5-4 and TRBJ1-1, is ETGVTQSPTHLIKTRGQQVTLRCSSQSGHNTVSWYQQALGQGPQFIFQYYREEENGRGNFPPRFSGLQFPNYSSELNVNALELDDSALYLCASSLDLGRRTEAFFGQGTRLTVV.

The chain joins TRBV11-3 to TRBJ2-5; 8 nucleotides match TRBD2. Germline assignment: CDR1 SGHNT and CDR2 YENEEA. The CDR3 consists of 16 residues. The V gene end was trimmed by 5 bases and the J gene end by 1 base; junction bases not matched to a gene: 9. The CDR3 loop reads CASSTGLAGFQETQYF. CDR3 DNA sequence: TGTGCCAGCAGCACCGGTCTAGCGGGCTTCCAAGAGACCCAGTACTTC.

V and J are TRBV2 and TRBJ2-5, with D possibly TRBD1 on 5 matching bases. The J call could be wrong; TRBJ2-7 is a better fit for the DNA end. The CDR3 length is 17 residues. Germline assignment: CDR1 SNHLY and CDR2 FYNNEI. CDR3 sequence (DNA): TGTGCCAGCAGTGACGCGAAAAGGGGCCCAAGGAACTACGAGCAGTACTTC. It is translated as CASSDAKRGPRNYEQYF.

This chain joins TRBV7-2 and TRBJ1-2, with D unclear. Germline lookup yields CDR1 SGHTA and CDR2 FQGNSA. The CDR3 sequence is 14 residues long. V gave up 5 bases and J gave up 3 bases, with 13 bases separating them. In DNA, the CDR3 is TGTGCCAGCAGCCACCGCAACTCCGACTATGGCTACACCTTC. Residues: CASSHRNSDYGYTF.

CDR3 nucleotides: TGTGCCAGCAGTTTGAAGACAGGAGGATTGAAGCCCCAGCATTTT. It translates to CASSLKTGGLKPQHF. This chain joins TRBV28 and TRBJ1-5, with D perhaps matching TRBD1 (6 bases). Germline V gene sequence: CDR1 MDHEN, CDR2 SYDVKM. This CDR3 is 15 amino acids long. Trimming shortened V by 3 bases and J by 8 bases, and 17 bases separated the two germline ends.

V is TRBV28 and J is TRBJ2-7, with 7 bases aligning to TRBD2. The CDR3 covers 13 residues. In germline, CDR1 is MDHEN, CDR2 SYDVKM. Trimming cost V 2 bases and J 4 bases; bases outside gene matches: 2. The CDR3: CASSLQGGYEQYF. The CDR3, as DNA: TGTGCCAGCAGTTTACAGGGAGGGTACGAGCAGTACTTC.

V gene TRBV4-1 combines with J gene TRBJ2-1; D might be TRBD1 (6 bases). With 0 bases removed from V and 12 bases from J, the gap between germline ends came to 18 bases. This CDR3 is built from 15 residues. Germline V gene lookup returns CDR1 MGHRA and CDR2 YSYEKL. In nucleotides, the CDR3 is TGCGCCAGCAGCCAAGATCGGGTTCCGGACAGCCCGCAGTTCTTC. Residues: CASSQDRVPDSPQFF.

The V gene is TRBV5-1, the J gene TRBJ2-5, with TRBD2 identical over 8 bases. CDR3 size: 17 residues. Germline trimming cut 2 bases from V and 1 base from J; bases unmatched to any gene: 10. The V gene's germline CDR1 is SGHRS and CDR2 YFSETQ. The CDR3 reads CASSFGGGGGIQETQYF. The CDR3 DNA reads TGCGCCAGCAGCTTCGGGGGTGGCGGGGGGATCCAAGAGACCCAGTACTTC.

The DNA for the CDR3 is TGTGCCAGCTCGCTTAACAGGGGTGGCGGCTACACCTTC. Its translation: CASSLNRGGGYTF. The chain carries TRBV18 and TRBJ1-2; 7 nucleotides align to TRBD1. Unmatched junction bases numbered 9, after V lost 6 bases and J lost 8 bases. This CDR3 spans 13 amino acids. Per the germline V gene, CDR1 is KGHSH and CDR2 is LQKENI.

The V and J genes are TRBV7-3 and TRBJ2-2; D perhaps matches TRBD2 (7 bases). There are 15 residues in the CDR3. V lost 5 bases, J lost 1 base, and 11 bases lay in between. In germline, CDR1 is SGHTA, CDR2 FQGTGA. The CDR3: CASSGRGGNTGELFF. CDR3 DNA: TGTGCCAGCAGCGGGAGGGGGGGGAACACCGGGGAGCTGTTTTTT. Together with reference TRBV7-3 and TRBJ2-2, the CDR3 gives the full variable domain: GAGVSQTPSNKVTEKGKYVELRCDPISGHTALYWYRQSLGQGPEFLIYFQGTGAADDSGLPNDRFFAVRPEGSVSTLKIQRTERGDSAVYLCASSGRGGNTGELFFGEGSRLTVL.

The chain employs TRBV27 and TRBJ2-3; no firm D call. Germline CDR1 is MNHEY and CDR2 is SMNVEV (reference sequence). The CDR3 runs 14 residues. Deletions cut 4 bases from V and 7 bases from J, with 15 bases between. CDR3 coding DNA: TGTGCCAGCAGTTATTACGGAGTGAGGAATACGCAGTATTTT. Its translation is CASSYYGVRNTQYF.

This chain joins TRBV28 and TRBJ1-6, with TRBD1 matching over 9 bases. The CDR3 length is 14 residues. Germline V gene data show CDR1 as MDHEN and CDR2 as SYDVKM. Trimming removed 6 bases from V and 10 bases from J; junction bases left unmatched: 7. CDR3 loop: CASRRDRAASPLHF. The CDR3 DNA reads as TGTGCCAGCAGACGGGACAGGGCGGCATCACCCCTCCACTTT.

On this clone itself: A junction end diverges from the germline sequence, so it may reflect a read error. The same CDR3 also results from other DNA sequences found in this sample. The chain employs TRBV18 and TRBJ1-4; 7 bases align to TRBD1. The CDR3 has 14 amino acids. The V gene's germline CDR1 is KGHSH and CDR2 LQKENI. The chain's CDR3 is CASSHGTENEKLFF. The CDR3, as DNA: TGTGCCAGCTCACATGGGACAGAGAATGAAAAGCTGTTTTTT.

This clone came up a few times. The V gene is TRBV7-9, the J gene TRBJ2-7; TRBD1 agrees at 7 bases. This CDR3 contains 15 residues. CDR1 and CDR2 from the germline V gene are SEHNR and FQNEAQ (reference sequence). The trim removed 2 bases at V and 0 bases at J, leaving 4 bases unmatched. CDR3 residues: CASSLRQGSSYEQYF. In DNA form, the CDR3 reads TGTGCCAGCAGCTTACGACAGGGCAGCTCCTACGAGCAGTACTTC.

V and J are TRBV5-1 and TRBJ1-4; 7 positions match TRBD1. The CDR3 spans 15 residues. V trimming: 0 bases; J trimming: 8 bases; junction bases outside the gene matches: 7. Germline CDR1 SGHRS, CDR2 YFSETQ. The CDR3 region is CASSLGYQGGEKLFF. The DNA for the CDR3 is TGCGCCAGCAGCTTGGGATACCAAGGGGGCGAAAAACTGTTTTTT.